Shown below are 2 T cell receptor beta chains from a single sample sequenced in a study of T cell responses to AZD1222 COVID-19 vaccine (dated by TCRdb to about 2021). Library preparation was by the immunoSEQ multiplex PCR assay. Imported from immuneACCESS, the table was reduced by TCRdb to in-frame sequences with V and J called. These copies leave out some clones; in studies compared against another copy, an unresolved V gene accounts for under half, and the cause of the remainder is not known. The sample contains around 160,000 clones, 88% of them found a single time. More than 13% of the sample lies in the top ten. The time point label of this sample denotes: baseline before first vaccination. The source material was peripheral blood, sampled on day 0 of AZD1222 vaccination. The source is an adult in good health.

The rearrangement joins TRBV18 to TRBJ1-1, with D uncertain. The CDR3 runs to 15 residues. Germline values: CDR1 KGHSH, CDR2 LQKENI. Deletions cut 1 base from V and 0 bases from J, with 9 bases between. CDR3 DNA sequence: TGTGCCAGCTCACCACGGACCCAAATGAACACTGAAGCTTTCTTT. This encodes CASSPRTQMNTEAFF.

This clone has a handful of counts. This chain links TRBV5-8 with TRBJ1-5, with TRBD1 matching over 12 bases. This CDR3 has 19 amino acids. Per the germline V gene, CDR1 is SGHTS and CDR2 is YDEGEE. Trimming took 4 bases from V and 4 from J; bases not matched to a gene: 15. CDR3 protein: CASSPPRGQGADWNQPQHF. For the CDR3, the DNA is TGTGCCAGCAGCCCCCCCAGGGGACAGGGGGCGGACTGGAATCAGCCCCAGCATTTT.